This T cell receptor (beta chain) was profiled in a study of pediatric ulcerative colitis. V dropped 4 bases and J dropped 0 bases, with 9 bases sitting between them. CDR3 size: 15 residues. Germline-derived CDR1 and CDR2 are MGHRA and YSYEKL. Sequencing depth was up to 500,000 reads per sample. Profiling relied on immunoSEQ multiplex PCR, and the TCRdb table lists in-frame clones only, not all of them. Among 60,000 to 75,000 clones listed, 75% to 85% were seen once. What was sequenced was blood. The clonotype originates from a boy between 5 and 17 years old with moderate ulcerative colitis. V gene TRBV4-1 combines with J gene TRBJ2-2, with a weak D call TRBD1 (6 bases). This CDR3 reads CASSPQGPNTGELFF. For the CDR3, the DNA is TGCGCCAGCAGCCCACAGGGACCGAACACCGGGGAGCTGTTTTTT.